Listed below are T cell receptor beta chains from one sample, sequenced in a study of blood T cell repertoires in COVID-19. The assay was immunoSEQ multiplex PCR, and TCRdb's table has in-frame clones only and misses some. The sample includes 300,000 to 450,000 clones, 85% to 90% of them seen just once. Material: PBMCs or T cells enriched from blood (not recorded which). The receptors were sampled from a man in his late teens or twenties who had recovered from COVID-19. Each CDR3 is given with its conserved first and last residue. D genes are given only for firm matches. Only some rows state a clone size, as once, few, many or a class for expanded clones.

TGTGCCAGCAGCCTAACTAGCGGGGGGGCCGATGAGCAGTTCTTC,CASSLTSGGADEQFF,TRBD2,TRBJ2-1,TRBV5-4,NA
TGCGCCAGCAGCTCCCCAATGCGTCAGGGCCGGGTTCAGCCCCAGCATTTT,CASSSPMRQGRVQPQHF,NA,TRBJ1-5,TRBV5-1,NA
TGTGCCACCAGTGACCCAGGACAGGGGAGCAATCAGCCCCAGCATTTT,CATSDPGQGSNQPQHF,TRBD1,TRBJ1-5,TRBV24-1,NA
TGTGCCAGCAGCGAAAGGGGTGCAACTAATGAAAAACTGTTTTTT,CASSERGATNEKLFF,NA,TRBJ1-4,TRBV3-1/TRBV3-2,NA
TGTGCCAGTAGCCTTGAGGACAGGAAAGCTTTCTTT,CASSLEDRKAFF,TRBD1,TRBJ1-1,TRBV19,NA
TGTGCCAGCAGCCCCCGACAGGCTTTGAATTGGGAGCAGTACTTC,CASSPRQALNWEQYF,NA,TRBJ2-7,TRBV9,NA
TGTGCCAGCAGTCGGTCAGGGGGCAATAGAAACTATGGCTACACCTTC,CASSRSGGNRNYGYTF,TRBD1,TRBJ1-2,TRBV6-4,NA
TGTGCCAGCTCATCTGGGCCGTATCAAGAGACCCAGTACTTC,CASSSGPYQETQYF,NA,TRBJ2-5,TRBV18,NA
TGTGCCAGTAATGGACAGGGGGCCCCCAATGAGCAGTTCTTC,CASNGQGAPNEQFF,TRBD1,TRBJ2-1,TRBV19,NA
TGTGCCAGCAGCGTCTCAGGGGTACCTGGAAACACCATATATTTT,CASSVSGVPGNTIYF,NA,TRBJ1-3,TRBV9,NA
TGTGCCAGCAGCTTAGACTTAACCCGGAATGAAAAACTGTTTTTT,CASSLDLTRNEKLFF,NA,TRBJ1-4,TRBV7-2,NA
TGTGCCGTAAGTCCCGGGACAGGAAACTATGGCTACACCTTC,CAVSPGTGNYGYTF,TRBD1,TRBJ1-2,TRBV10-3,once
TGCGCCACCCTCCTCCTTTTACAGGGGAAGGGGAGAACTGAAGCTTTCTTT,CATLLLLQGKGRTEAFF,TRBD1,TRBJ1-1,TRBV10-1,NA
TGTGCCACCAGTGATTGGAGATGGGAGACCCAGTACTTC,CATSDWRWETQYF,NA,TRBJ2-5,TRBV24-1,NA
TGCGCCAGCGGAGGAGAGACCCAGTACTTC,CASGGETQYF,NA,TRBJ2-5,TRBV5-1,NA
TGCGCCAGCAGCCAAGAATCCATAGCGGATCCCTACGAGCAGTACTTC,CASSQESIADPYEQYF,NA,TRBJ2-7,TRBV4-3,NA
TGTGCCAGCAGCCAAATCGCTTATTTGGGACAGGTAATCACTGAAGCTTTCTTT,CASSQIAYLGQVITEAFF,TRBD1,TRBJ1-1,TRBV3-1/TRBV3-2,NA
TGTGCCATCAGTCTAGACAGGGGTGGTGGCTACACCTTC,CAISLDRGGGYTF,TRBD1,TRBJ1-2,TRBV10-3,NA
TGTGCCAGCAGCACCTACAATGAGCAGTTCTTC,CASSTYNEQFF,NA,TRBJ2-1,TRBV12-3/TRBV12-4,NA